This T cell receptor (beta chain) was recorded in a study of vaccination and CD4 T cells after COVID-19. V lost 6 bases, J lost 5 bases, and 11 bases stayed unmatched. The CDR3 has 15 residues. Germline-derived CDR1 and CDR2 are MNHNS and SASEGT. Treatment in this sample: approximately nine-day PBMC culture with coronavirus spike peptide pools or control peptides (ViraFEST assay). On this clonotype: Its specificity is unknown.

Cultured CD4+ T-cell DNA underwent Oncomine TCR Beta short-read sequencing. In TCRdb, the PCR reads were re-called with MiXCR into one record per CDR3 protein. The table lists about 26,000 distinct CDR3 sequences, around three fifths of them singletons, with 4% to 5.5% in the top ten. The rearrangement joins TRBV6-1 to TRBJ2-7; 9 bases map to TRBD1. The TCR originated in a human donor who had recovered from COVID-19. The sample consisted of CD4+ T cells from blood, cultured in vitro. The CDR3 is CASRTPGQGIHEQYF. CDR3 in DNA: TGTGCCAGCAGAACCCCGGGACAGGGTATCCACGAGCAGTACTTC.